This passage covers 17 T cell receptor beta chains from one sample sequenced in a study of human T cells and chemical hapten exposure. A single record per CDR3 protein comes from TCRdb applying MiXCR to the 5' RACE reads. The table lists 130,000 or so distinct CDR3 sequences, 4.1% of them singletons. It was unfractionated whole blood from which total RNA was extracted. Receptor source: a female donor in good health.

Many counts were recorded for this clonotype. The chain recombines TRBV20-1 with TRBJ1-4, with 8 bases fitting TRBD1. This CDR3 region has 14 residues. After removal of 1 base from V and 6 bases from J, the junction contained 4 bases not matched to a gene. Germline V CDR1 and CDR2: DFQATT, SNEGSKA (reference sequence). DNA for the CDR3: TGCAGTGCTAGAGTCGGGACAGGTTATGAAAAACTGTTTTTT. Its translation: CSARVGTGYEKLFF.

In its sample, this clonotype was seen many times. The gene calls are TRBV18 and TRBJ2-7; 9 nucleotides line up with TRBD1. With 0 bases clipped from V and 2 bases from J, the junction kept 5 bases outside the gene matches. Germline V CDR1 and CDR2: KGHSH, LQKENI. There are 16 residues in the CDR3. CDR3 bases: TGTGCCAGCTCACCACCGAGGACAGGGGACCCCTACGAGCAGTACTTC. Translation: CASSPPRTGDPYEQYF. The whole variable domain, filled in from reference TRBV18 and TRBJ2-7, reads NAGVMQNPRHLVRRRGQEARLRCSPMKGHSHVYWYRQLPEEGLKFMVYLQKENIIDESGMPKERFSAEFPKEGPSILRIQQVVRGDSAAYFCASSPPRTGDPYEQYFGPGTRLTVT.

This clonotype was detected ten times or more. The chain joins TRBV4-3 to TRBJ1-1; D is uncertain. Per germline, CDR1 LGHNA and CDR2 YSLEER. The CDR3 is 15 amino acids. Trimming shortened V by 5 bases and J by 8 bases, and 21 bases separated the two germline ends. The CDR3 region has the DNA TGCGCCAGCAGCGGAAATCAAAGGACGGCAATGGAAGCTTTCTTT. Encoded protein: CASSGNQRTAMEAFF.

The sample holds many counts of this clonotype. V and J are TRBV7-2 and TRBJ2-7, with 9 bases aligning to TRBD1. The CDR3 totals 15 residues. Germline-derived CDR1 and CDR2 are SGHTA and FQGNSA. V lost 0 bases to trimming and J lost 4 bases; unmatched junction nucleotides: 4. In nucleotides, the CDR3 is TGTGCCAGCAGCTTAGCAAACAGGGGGCTGTACGAGCAGTACTTC. Translation gives CASSLANRGLYEQYF.

This clonotype was found many times. This chain joins TRBV23-1 and TRBJ2-3; 9 nucleotides agree with TRBD2. TRBV23-1 has ORF status, its function being uncertain. V lost 1 base, J lost 3 bases, and 11 bases stayed unmatched. This CDR3 contains 18 residues. CDR3 in amino acids: CASSQFFGAGGQTDTQYF. As DNA, the CDR3 is TGCGCCAGCAGTCAATTTTTCGGAGCGGGGGGCCAGACAGATACGCAGTATTTT.

The gene calls are TRBV15 and TRBJ2-7; D is undetermined. V was clipped by 1 base and J by 4 bases, with 11 bases between them. Germline V CDR1 and CDR2: LNHNV, YYDKDF (reference sequence). The CDR3 covers 14 residues. The chain's CDR3 is CATSRGAAKYEQYF. The CDR3 coding sequence is TGTGCCACCAGCAGAGGAGCAGCTAAATACGAGCAGTACTTC.

This clonotype has at least ten counts. The chain employs TRBV9 and TRBJ1-1, with 9 bases fitting TRBD1. The CDR3 totals 15 residues. V dropped 0 bases and J dropped 3; count of bases not matched to a gene: 3. Germline lookup yields CDR1 SGDLS and CDR2 YYNGEE. The CDR3 here is CASSVVQGAYTEAFF. The DNA for the CDR3 is TGTGCCAGCAGCGTAGTACAGGGGGCATACACTGAAGCTTTCTTT.

There are many counts of this clonotype. V usage is TRBV7-2 and J usage is TRBJ2-5; D uncertain. This CDR3 has 13 amino acids. V was clipped by 6 bases and J by 2 bases, with 10 bases between them. Germline CDR1 is SGHTA and CDR2 is FQGNSA. The CDR3 DNA follows: TGTGCCAGCAGTGTAAGCTTTCAAGAGACCCAGTACTTC. The encoded protein is CASSVSFQETQYF.

With respect to this clonotype: The junction departs from the called germline gene at one end, perhaps through a read error. The rearrangement links TRBV6-1 to TRBJ1-1, with a weak D call TRBD1 (6 bases). The CDR3 consists of 13 residues. Per germline, CDR1 MNHNS and CDR2 SASEGT. The CDR3 nucleotides read TGTGCCACCAAGGACAGATTGAACACTGAAGATTTCTTT. Protein product: CATKDRLNTEDFF.

The chain recombines TRBV5-4 with TRBJ2-5; 11 bases are shared with TRBD2. Germline V gene lookup returns CDR1 SGHNT and CDR2 YYREEE (reference sequence). The CDR3 extends over 16 amino acids. V trimming: 0 bases; J trimming: 2 bases; junction bases outside the gene matches: 3. The CDR3 region is CASSLASSGRQETQYF. As DNA, the CDR3 is TGTGCCAGCAGCTTGGCCTCTAGCGGGAGGCAAGAGACCCAGTACTTC.

This clonotype has at least ten counts. This CDR3 reads CASSLAEGTGNTIYF. Here the CDR3 DNA reads TGTGCCAGCAGCTTAGCGGAGGGGACTGGAAACACCATATATTTT. The chain uses TRBV7-6 and TRBJ1-3; tentative D call: TRBD1 (5 bases). This CDR3 spans 15 amino acids. The germline CDR1 and CDR2 sequences are SGHVS and FNYEAQ. Between the trimmed V and J ends, which lost 0 bases and 2 bases, there was a span of 8 bases. The entire variable domain, with the rest obtained from reference TRBV7-6 and TRBJ1-3, is as follows: GAGVSQSPRYKVTKRGQDVALRCDPISGHVSLYWYRQALGQGPEFLTYFNYEAQQDKSGLPNDRFSAERPEGSISTLTIQRTEQRDSAMYRCASSLAEGTGNTIYFGEGSWLTVV.

This clonotype was seen ten or more times. Written as DNA, the CDR3 is TGTGCCAGCAGTTACGGGGATAACACTGAAGCTTTCTTT. Translation: CASSYGDNTEAFF. The V and J genes are TRBV6-6 and TRBJ1-1; the D is unclear. The CDR3 has 13 amino acids. Germline CDR1 is MNHNY and CDR2 is SVGAGI (reference sequence). Trimming shortened V by 2 bases and J by 2 bases, and 6 bases separated the two germline ends.

The chain employs TRBV7-2 and TRBJ1-1, with 12 positions matching TRBD1. Trimming cost V 1 base and J 7 bases; bases outside gene matches: 7. The CDR3 sequence is 16 residues long. Germline assignment: CDR1 SGHTA and CDR2 FQGNSA. DNA for the CDR3: TGTGCCAGCAGCTTAGGGGGGACAGGGGGCTATCTTGAAGCTTTCTTT. Translating it yields CASSLGGTGGYLEAFF.

This clonotype was seen at least ten times. This rearrangement joins TRBV5-6 to TRBJ2-1, with no clear D. The CDR3 sequence is 14 residues long. Trimming pared 1 base from V and 7 bases from J, leaving 12 bases between. CDR1 and CDR2 from the germline V gene are SGHDT and YYEEEE. The CDR3 nucleotides are TGTGCCAGCAGCTTGCCAATAGCTTGGAATGAGCAGTTCTTC. It encodes CASSLPIAWNEQFF. The full variable domain, in which reference TRBV5-6 and TRBJ2-1 provide the parts outside the CDR3, is DAGVTQSPTHLIKTRGQQVTLRCSPKSGHDTVSWYQQALGQGPQFIFQYYEEEERQRGNFPDRFSGHQFPNYSSELNVNALLLGDSALYLCASSLPIAWNEQFFGPGTRLTVL.

The sample holds many counts of this clonotype. The V and J genes are TRBV2 and TRBJ2-7; no reliable D call. Trimming cost V 6 bases and J 0 bases, with 12 bases left between them. Looked up from germline, CDR1 is SNHLY and CDR2 is FYNNEI. There are 14 residues in the CDR3. The CDR3 DNA follows: TGTGCCAGCAGCCCGACTCGCTTCTCCTACGAGCAGTACTTC. This codes for CASSPTRFSYEQYF. Filled out from reference TRBV2 and TRBJ2-7, the complete variable domain reads EPEVTQTPSHQVTQMGQEVILRCVPISNHLYFYWYRQILGQKVEFLVSFYNNEISEKSEIFDDQFSVERPDGSNFTLKIRSTKLEDSAMYFCASSPTRFSYEQYFGPGTRLTVT.

This clonotype occurred many times. This chain links TRBV3-1 with TRBJ2-2, with D possibly being TRBD2 (5 bases). The CDR3 consists of 13 residues. The V gene's germline CDR1 is LGHDT and CDR2 YNNKEL (reference sequence). The ends were cut back, 0 bases at V and 15 bases at J, with 14 bases in the middle. CDR3 loop: CASSQEDSRAVFF. The CDR3 DNA reads TGTGCCAGCAGCCAAGAGGACTCTCGGGCGGTGTTTTTT. Supplemented by reference TRBV3-1 and TRBJ2-2, the full variable domain reads DTAVSQTPKYLVTQMGNDKSIKCEQNLGHDTMYWYKQDSKKFLKIMFSYNNKELIINETVPNRFSPKSPDKAHLNLHINSLELGDSAVYFCASSQEDSRAVFFGEGSRLTVL.

There are many counts of this clonotype. The gene calls are TRBV7-2 and TRBJ1-3; D remains ambiguous. Germline CDR1 and CDR2: SGHTA and FQGNSA. V was pared by 0 bases and J by 4 bases, with 4 bases between. The CDR3 consists of 13 residues. This CDR3 reads CASSLATGNTIYF. The CDR3 DNA sequence: TGTGCCAGCAGCTTAGCCACAGGAAACACCATATATTTT.